Following are 11 T cell receptor beta chains from one sample sequenced in a study of beta chain features in type 1 diabetes. TCRB transcripts that were expressed got sequenced, as all of the isolated RNA had been reverse transcribed. The method was immunoSEQ multiplex PCR; TCRdb's version includes in-frame clones alone and lacks a portion of them. The sample includes fewer than 250,000 clones, around 14% of them seen just once. The material sequenced was naive CD4+ T cells from blood. The origin of the receptors is a woman in her 40s in good health.

The chain links TRBV6-5 to TRBJ2-2; 8 bases are a match to TRBD2. The CDR3 consists of 14 residues. V lost 8 bases, J lost 7 bases, and 9 bases stayed unmatched. Looked up from germline, CDR1 is MNHEY and CDR2 is SVGAGI. CDR3 sequence (DNA): TGTGCCAGCCGGAGGCGGGGGGACGGCGGGGAGCTGTTTTTT. Translated, it gives CASRRRGDGGELFF.

The V gene is TRBV6-5, the J gene TRBJ1-2; TRBD1 matches at 8 bases. The V segment lost 7 bases and the J segment 8 bases; nucleotides outside the gene matches: 9. The CDR3 has 13 amino acids. Germline loops: CDR1 MNHEY, CDR2 SVGAGI. CDR3 amino acids: CASTRDRLVGYTF. In nucleotides, the CDR3 is TGTGCCAGCACCCGGGACAGGTTGGTCGGCTACACCTTC.

The gene calls are TRBV5-4 and TRBJ2-7, with D uncertain. Germline V gives CDR1 SGHNT, CDR2 YYREEE (reference sequence). CDR3 length equals 14 residues. The V and J ends lost 1 base and 1 base respectively, with 9 bases between them. CDR3 protein: CASSLNAASYEQYF. CDR3 coding DNA: TGTGCCAGCAGCTTGAATGCGGCATCCTACGAGCAGTACTTC.

This clone was counted a few times. This chain links TRBV6-6 with TRBJ2-5; TRBD2 might be the D (7 bases). Germline V gene sequence: CDR1 MNHNY, CDR2 SVGAGI (reference sequence). The CDR3 extends over 15 amino acids. Trimming removed 5 bases from V and 4 bases from J, with 17 bases in between. CDR3 nucleotide sequence: TGTGCCAGCAGTAGTCTCGCGGGGGCCGGAGAGACCCAGTACTTC. This gives the protein CASSSLAGAGETQYF.

The V gene is TRBV5-1, the J gene TRBJ1-4, with 8 bases matching TRBD1. V was pared by 3 bases and J by 2 bases, with 3 bases of the junction left unmatched. This CDR3 spans 15 amino acids. The germline V gene has CDR1 SGHRS and CDR2 YFSETQ. The DNA of the CDR3 is TGCGCCAGCAGCTCGACAGGGGTGACTAATGAAAAACTGTTTTTT. Its translation is CASSSTGVTNEKLFF.

This chain links TRBV5-1 with TRBJ2-7; TRBD1 agrees at 11 bases. CDR3 size: 15 residues. Trimming took 4 bases from V and 6 from J; bases not matched to a gene: 9. Germline V gene data show CDR1 as SGHRS and CDR2 as YFSETQ. This chain's CDR3 is CASSTSTGTGGEQYF. The CDR3 nucleotides read TGCGCCAGCAGCACTTCCACCGGGACAGGGGGCGAGCAGTACTTC.

CDR3 nucleotides: TGCGCCAGCAGCTTGTCTCGGGGTAGGACTAGCACAGATACGCAGTATTTT. Translation: CASSLSRGRTSTDTQYF. The chain uses TRBV5-1 and TRBJ2-3; a possible D gene is TRBD2 (5 bases). The germline V gene encodes CDR1 SGHRS and CDR2 YFSETQ. V was shortened by 1 base and J by 0 bases, with 15 bases between the two germline ends. CDR3 length: 17 amino acids.

This clone was counted a few times. The chain links TRBV25-1 to TRBJ2-5; unclear D gene. Germline-derived CDR1 and CDR2 are MGHDK and SYGVNS. The CDR3 spans 14 residues. The germline V and J ends were trimmed by 1 base and 0 bases, with 6 bases remaining between them. CDR3 sequence: CASSESDNQETQYF. CDR3 DNA sequence: TGTGCCAGCAGTGAATCTGACAACCAAGAGACCCAGTACTTC.

CDR3 nucleotide sequence: TGCGCCAGCAGCCCGGGGGGACAGGGGGCAACGGGTGAAGCTTTCTTT. It encodes CASSPGGQGATGEAFF. The gene calls are TRBV5-1 and TRBJ1-1, with 12 bases matching TRBD1. The V gene end was trimmed by 4 bases and the J gene end by 7 bases; junction bases not matched to a gene: 11. The CDR3 totals 16 residues. Germline CDR1 SGHRS, CDR2 YFSETQ.

This clone occurred a few times. The chain recombines TRBV2 with TRBJ2-7; D perhaps matches TRBD1 (6 bases). This CDR3 has 15 residues. V shed 5 bases and J shed 3 bases, with 17 bases lying between them. Germline CDR1 SNHLY, CDR2 FYNNEI. The DNA for the CDR3 is TGTGCCAGCAGTTCCCAGGGGCACTCCCACTACGAGCAGTACTTC. This codes for CASSSQGHSHYEQYF.

This chain joins TRBV5-1 and TRBJ2-1, with 7 nucleotides matching TRBD1. V trimming: 1 base; J trimming: 5 bases; junction bases outside the gene matches: 6. CDR1 SGHRS and CDR2 YFSETQ come from the germline V gene. This CDR3 spans 15 amino acids. CDR3 sequence reads: CASSLLGGEDNEQFF. In nucleotides, the CDR3 is TGCGCCAGCAGCTTGCTAGGGGGCGAGGACAATGAGCAGTTCTTC.